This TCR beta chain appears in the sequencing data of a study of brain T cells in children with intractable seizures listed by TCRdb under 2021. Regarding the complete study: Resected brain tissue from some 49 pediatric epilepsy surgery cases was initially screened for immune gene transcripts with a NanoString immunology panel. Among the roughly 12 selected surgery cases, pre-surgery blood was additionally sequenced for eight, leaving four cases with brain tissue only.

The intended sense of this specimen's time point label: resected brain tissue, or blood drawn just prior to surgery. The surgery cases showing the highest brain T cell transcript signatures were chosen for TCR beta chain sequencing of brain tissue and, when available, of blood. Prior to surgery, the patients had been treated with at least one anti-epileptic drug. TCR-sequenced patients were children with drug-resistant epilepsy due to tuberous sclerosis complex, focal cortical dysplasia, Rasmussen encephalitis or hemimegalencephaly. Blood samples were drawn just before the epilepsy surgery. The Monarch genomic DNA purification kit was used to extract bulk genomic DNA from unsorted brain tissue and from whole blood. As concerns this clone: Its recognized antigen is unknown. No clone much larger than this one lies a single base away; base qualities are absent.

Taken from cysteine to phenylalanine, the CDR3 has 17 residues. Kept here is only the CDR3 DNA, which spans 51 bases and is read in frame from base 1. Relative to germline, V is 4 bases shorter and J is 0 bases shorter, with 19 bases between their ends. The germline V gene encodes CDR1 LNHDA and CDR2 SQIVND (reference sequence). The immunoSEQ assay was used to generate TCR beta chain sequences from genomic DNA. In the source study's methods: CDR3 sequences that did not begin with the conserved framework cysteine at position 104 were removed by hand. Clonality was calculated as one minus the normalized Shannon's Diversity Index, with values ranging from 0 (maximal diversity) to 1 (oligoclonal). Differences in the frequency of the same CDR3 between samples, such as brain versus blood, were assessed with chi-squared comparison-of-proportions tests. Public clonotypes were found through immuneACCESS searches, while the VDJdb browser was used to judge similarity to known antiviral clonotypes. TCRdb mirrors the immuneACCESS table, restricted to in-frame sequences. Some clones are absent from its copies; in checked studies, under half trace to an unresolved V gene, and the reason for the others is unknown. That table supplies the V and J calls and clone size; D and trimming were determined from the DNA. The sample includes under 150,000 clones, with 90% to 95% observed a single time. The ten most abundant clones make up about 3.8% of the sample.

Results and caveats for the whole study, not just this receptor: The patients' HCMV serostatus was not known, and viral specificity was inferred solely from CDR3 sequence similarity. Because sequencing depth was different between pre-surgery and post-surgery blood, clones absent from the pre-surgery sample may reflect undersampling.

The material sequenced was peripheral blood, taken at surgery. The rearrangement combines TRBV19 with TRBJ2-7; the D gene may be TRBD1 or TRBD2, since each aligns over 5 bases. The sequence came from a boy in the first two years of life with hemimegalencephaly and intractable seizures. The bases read TGTGCCAGTAGTAGGAGAGGCGCCCAGAGGGGCTCCTACGAGCAGTACTTC. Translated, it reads CASSRRGAQRGSYEQYF.